The 30 T cell receptor beta chains below were found in one sample sequenced in a study of kidney transplant recipient with SARS-CoV-2 infection. TCRdb redid the calling of the reads with MiXCR, one entry per CDR3 protein. The sample lists about 240,000 distinct CDR3 sequences, 29% occurring once. This specimen consisted of a blood sample, obtained at baseline and on roughly day 110 from a kidney transplant recipient. Every receptor here comes from a male patient younger than 45 who had COVID-19 and was a kidney transplant recipient. Some of the T cells may derive from the graft donor.

This clonotype was counted ten times or more. This chain connects TRBV13 to TRBJ2-5; 7 bases agree with TRBD2. Unmatched junction bases numbered 2, after V lost 0 bases and J lost 1 base. Germline CDR1 is PRHDT and CDR2 is FYEKMQ (reference sequence). This CDR3 contains 15 residues. CDR3 DNA sequence: TGTGCCAGCAGCTTAGGAGCGGGACCCCAAGAGACCCAGTACTTC. Its protein product is CASSLGAGPQETQYF. The variable domain in full, completed from reference TRBV13 and TRBJ2-5, reads AAGVIQSPRHLIKEKRETATLKCYPIPRHDTVYWYQQGPGQDPQFLISFYEKMQSDKGSIPDRFSAQQFSDYHSELNMSSLELGDSALYFCASSLGAGPQETQYFGPGTRLLVL.

In this sample, this clonotype turned up many times. V and J are TRBV7-6 and TRBJ1-2; D gene ambiguous. V was clipped by 5 bases and J by 4 bases, with 23 bases between them. Germline V lookup: CDR1 SGHVS, CDR2 FNYEAQ. CDR3 size: 17 residues. CDR3 in amino acids: CASSALCESRKTYGYTF. Here the CDR3 DNA reads TGTGCCAGCAGCGCACTTTGTGAATCTCGAAAGACCTATGGCTACACCTTC. Full variable domain (remainder filled in from reference TRBV7-6 and TRBJ1-2): GAGVSQSPRYKVTKRGQDVALRCDPISGHVSLYWYRQALGQGPEFLTYFNYEAQQDKSGLPNDRFSAERPEGSISTLTIQRTEQRDSAMYRCASSALCESRKTYGYTFGSGTRLTVV.

This clonotype was counted once. One junction end does not reproduce the germline sequence, and a read error may be involved. The V and J genes are TRBV7-3 and TRBJ2-1; 7 bases are shared with TRBD2. The CDR3 loop spans 14 amino acids. Germline V CDR1 and CDR2: SGHTA, FQGTGA. The CDR3 DNA reads as TGTGCCAGCAGCTTGGGGGGGAACGACAATGAGAAGTTCTTC. It yields the protein CASSLGGNDNEKFF.

This clonotype was observed many times. The limits of the CDR3 on the DNA are not certain, so only TCRdb's listed CDR3 is given. The CDR3 sequence is CISVPERISEVGKTYGYTF. V is TRBV7-5 and J is TRBJ1-2. TRBV7-5 is labeled a pseudogene. The CDR3 region is 19 residues in length, termini included.

This chain connects TRBV5-1 to TRBJ1-2; D not resolved. V was pared by 6 bases and J by 4 bases, with 22 bases between. The CDR3 covers 16 residues. Germline CDR1 and CDR2: SGHRS and YFSETQ. CDR3 sequence: CASMSASVRKTYGYTF. CDR3 bases: TGCGCCAGCATGAGTGCATCGGTTCGAAAGACCTATGGCTACACCTTC. Combining the CDR3 with reference TRBV5-1 and TRBJ1-2 gives the whole variable domain KAGVTQTPRYLIKTRGQQVTLSCSPISGHRSVSWYQQTPGQGLQFLFEYFSETQRNKGNFPGRFSGRQFSNSRSEMNVSTLELGDSALYLCASMSASVRKTYGYTFGSGTRLTVV.

This clonotype was seen many times. V gene TRBV14 combines with J gene TRBJ2-7; D gene unclear. The CDR3 has 11 amino acids. V lost 3 bases and J 2 bases, leaving 2 bases between the germline ends. The germline gives CDR1 SGHDN, CDR2 FVKESK. This CDR3 is CASSQAYEQYF. DNA for the CDR3: TGTGCCAGCAGCCAGGCCTACGAGCAGTACTTC.

V and J are TRBV3-1 and TRBJ2-5; the D is unclear. The CDR3 is made up of 17 amino acids. Per the germline V gene, CDR1 is LGHDT and CDR2 is YNNKEL (reference sequence). Deletions cut 2 bases from V and 5 bases from J, with 21 bases between. CDR3 DNA: TGTGCCAGCAGCCAAATTAGTCCCATTTCTTTCTCTGAGACCCAGTACTTC. Translating it yields CASSQISPISFSETQYF.

Comment on this clonotype: A much larger clone is a single base away; this may be a read error. This rearrangement joins TRBV5-1 to TRBJ1-5; D unresolved. CDR3 length: 17 residues. CDR1 SGHRS and CDR2 YFSETQ come from the germline V gene. Trimming cost V 0 bases and J 4 bases, with 17 bases left between them. CDR3 sequence (DNA): TGCGCCAGCAGCTTGGGCTTTGGCCGATTAGTAAATCAGCCCCAGCATTTT. Translated: CASSLGFGRLVNQPQHF. Using reference TRBV5-1 and TRBJ1-5 for the parts outside the CDR3, the full variable domain is KAGVTQTPRYLIKTRGQQVTLSCSPISGHRSVSWYQQTPGQGLQFLFEYFSETQRNKGNFPGRFSGRQFSNSRSEMNVSTLELGDSALYLCASSLGFGRLVNQPQHFGDGTRLSIL.

This clonotype was counted many times. The rearrangement links TRBV7-7 to TRBJ1-2; no reliable D call. Germline-derived CDR1 and CDR2 are SSHAT and FNYEAQ (reference sequence). Deletions cut 4 bases from V and 4 bases from J, with 22 bases between. The CDR3 spans 17 residues. CDR3 bases: TGTGCCAGCAGCTGTTATAATAAGTGCCGAAAGACCTATGGCTACACCTTC. Translated: CASSCYNKCRKTYGYTF.

A remark on this clonotype: In this CDR3 the conserved last residue, phenylalanine or tryptophan, is missing, so a read error is likely. The chain joins TRBV5-4 to TRBJ1-1; no clear D. Trimming pared 4 bases from V and 3 bases from J, leaving 10 bases between. Germline V gene data show CDR1 as SGHNT and CDR2 as YYREEE (reference sequence). This CDR3 region has 13 residues. The CDR3: CASSLSQYTEAFS. DNA for the CDR3: TGTGCCAGCAGCCTGTCGCAGTACACTGAAGCTTTCTCT.

As to this clonotype: This may be a read error, as it is one base from a much larger clone. V is TRBV5-6 and J is TRBJ2-3; the match to TRBD2 covers 9 bases. The J call may be incorrect, as the DNA end agrees better with TRBJ2-5. The germline V gene encodes CDR1 SGHDT and CDR2 YYEEEE. The CDR3 spans 14 residues. This CDR3 reads CASSFPSGKEIQYF. The CDR3 DNA sequence: TGTGCCAGCAGCTTCCCTAGCGGGAAAGAGATCCAGTACTTC.

A word on this clonotype: A much larger clone sits a single nucleotide away, making a read error possible. Given the absence of the conserved phenylalanine or tryptophan at the CDR3 end, a read error is likely. The chain carries TRBV27 and TRBJ1-1; D is possibly TRBD1 (5 bases). The V gene lost 4 bases and the J gene lost 0 bases, with 9 bases spanning the gap. The germline CDR1 and CDR2 sequences are MNHEY and SMNVEV (reference sequence). The CDR3 spans 14 residues. The CDR3 nucleotides are TGTGCCAGCAGTTGGGGGATCCTGAACACTGAAGCTTTCCTT. Translated: CASSWGILNTEAFL.

This chain joins TRBV27 and TRBJ2-4; tentative D call: TRBD2 (7 bases). The CDR3 has 13 residues. Trimming removed 6 bases from V and 6 bases from J, with 12 bases in between. Germline V gives CDR1 MNHEY, CDR2 SMNVEV (reference sequence). The CDR3 coding sequence is TGTGCCAGCAGGGGGGGGCCAGCAAACATTCAGTACTTC. As protein: CASRGGPANIQYF.

This clonotype came up many times. The chain is built from TRBV3-1 and TRBJ1-2; D call uncertain. The CDR3 consists of 17 residues. CDR1 LGHDT and CDR2 YNNKEL come from the germline V gene (reference sequence). The germline V and J ends were trimmed by 5 bases and 4 bases, with 23 bases remaining between them. The CDR3 DNA is TGTGCCAGCAGCAGGAAAATCACCCTTCGAAAGACCTATGGCTACACCTTC. It is translated as CASSRKITLRKTYGYTF.

This clonotype was detected a few times. The V call is TRBV9, the J call TRBJ2-1; D is possibly TRBD1 (5 bases). There are 18 residues in the CDR3. The ends were cut back, 2 bases at V and 7 bases at J, with 25 bases in the middle. In germline, CDR1 is SGDLS, CDR2 YYNGEE. CDR3 nucleotides: TGTGCCAGCAGCGTCCACTATGGGGCTCCGACTTTGGGTAATGAGCAGTTCTTC. It encodes CASSVHYGAPTLGNEQFF.

This clonotype was seen a handful of times. This chain links TRBV5-5 with TRBJ2-5, with 7 bases fitting TRBD2. Germline CDR1 and CDR2: SGHKS and YYEKEE (reference sequence). Trimming cost V 4 bases and J 2 bases; bases outside gene matches: 8. The CDR3 consists of 15 residues. The CDR3 nucleotides read TGTGCCAGCAGCAAGTCTCTAGCGGAACAAGAGACCCAGTACTTC. It is translated as CASSKSLAEQETQYF.

This clonotype was counted at least ten times. The chain carries TRBV11-1 and TRBJ1-2; D gene ambiguous. This CDR3 comprises 17 residues. V lost 5 bases to trimming and J lost 4 bases, with 23 bases between them. Germline V lookup: CDR1 SGHAT, CDR2 FQDESV (reference sequence). The CDR3 loop is CASSVFTKAGKTYGYTF. In DNA, the CDR3 is TGTGCCAGCAGCGTCTTTACTAAGGCTGGAAAGACCTATGGCTACACCTTC.

This clonotype was detected many times. This chain connects TRBV20-1 to TRBJ2-5; maybe TRBD1 (5 bases). Trimming removed 0 bases at V and 2 bases at J, with 13 bases between. CDR1 and CDR2 (germline): DFQATT, SNEGSKA (reference sequence). The CDR3 runs 15 residues. The CDR3 loop reads CSARDLETAQETQYF. Written as DNA, the CDR3 is TGCAGTGCTAGAGATCTCGAGACAGCGCAAGAGACCCAGTACTTC.

The rearrangement uses TRBV2 and TRBJ2-1, with D maybe TRBD2 (6 bases). Germline V gives CDR1 SNHLY, CDR2 FYNNEI. V was shortened by 9 bases and J by 3 bases, with 15 bases between the two germline ends. This CDR3 comprises 14 residues. The chain's CDR3 is CASKTSLDYNEQFF. CDR3 coding DNA: TGTGCCAGTAAGACTAGTTTGGACTACAATGAGCAGTTCTTC.

The V and J genes are TRBV6-4 and TRBJ2-1; TRBD2 aligns across 7 bases. Trimming at V came to 4 bases and at J to 6 bases, leaving 9 bases not matched to a gene. Germline CDR1 is MRHNA and CDR2 is SNTAGT. The CDR3 consists of 15 residues. CDR3 sequence reads: CASSVALAEVNEQFF. In nucleotides, the CDR3 is TGTGCCAGCAGTGTGGCGCTAGCGGAAGTCAATGAGCAGTTCTTC.

To note about this clonotype: One base away lies a much larger clone, so this may be a sequencing read error. CDR3 protein: CATKGTIQETQYF. CDR3 DNA: TGTGCCACCAAGGGGACTATCCAAGAGACCCAGTACTTC. The J gene is TRBJ2-5, the V gene TRBV24-1; 7 bases align to TRBD2. Germline V gene sequence: CDR1 KGHDR, CDR2 SFDVKD. This CDR3 contains 13 residues. V gave up 8 bases and J gave up 1 base; unmatched junction bases: 3.

The genes are TRBV6-2 or TRBV6-3 and TRBJ2-7; D may be TRBD2 (5 bases). Germline CDR1 reads MNHEY; CDR2 reads SVGEGT. This CDR3 region has 12 residues. V lost 0 bases to trimming and J lost 12 bases, with 12 bases between them. In DNA, the CDR3 is TGTGCCAGCAGTTACTCGAGGGATTGGTCGTACTTC. It codes for CASSYSRDWSYF.

For this clonotype: Possible read error: a much larger clone is one base away. The genes are TRBV27 and TRBJ2-7; a possible D gene is TRBD2 (6 bases). Trimming took off 0 bases at V and 3 bases at J, with 15 bases between the two ends. The CDR3 runs 16 residues. In germline, CDR1 is MNHEY, CDR2 SMNVEV (reference sequence). The DNA of the CDR3 is TGTGCCAGCAGTTTATCACGGGCGGACGGGGGCTACGAGCAGTACTTC. It encodes CASSLSRADGGYEQYF.

The V gene is TRBV20-1, the J gene TRBJ2-4; weak D call: TRBD1 (5 bases). The V gene lost 2 bases and the J gene lost 0 bases, with 8 bases spanning the gap. The germline V gene has CDR1 DFQATT and CDR2 SNEGSKA (reference sequence). This CDR3 contains 14 residues. The CDR3 loop reads CSARTQGAKNIQYF. As DNA, the CDR3 is TGCAGTGCTAGAACCCAGGGAGCCAAAAACATTCAGTACTTC.

This clonotype was picked up a small number of times. V gene TRBV29-1 combines with J gene TRBJ2-1; no clear D gene. Trimming removed 4 bases at V and 11 bases at J, with 6 bases between. CDR3 length: 9 amino acids. Germline CDR1 is SQVTM and CDR2 is ANQGSEA. The CDR3 DNA sequence: TGCAGCGTTGGGGCAAAGCAGTTCTTC. Translating gives CSVGAKQFF.

Notes on this clonotype: This may arise from a read error, as a much more abundant clone is one base away. This likely comes from a read error, as the CDR3 has no conserved phenylalanine or tryptophan at its end. The chain joins TRBV6-6 to TRBJ1-1; D gene unclear. Trimming took off 6 bases at V and 6 bases at J, with 8 bases between the two ends. The CDR3 runs 11 residues. CDR1 MNHNY and CDR2 SVGAGI come from the germline V gene (reference sequence). DNA for the CDR3: TGTGCCAGCAGGACGATCTCTGAAGCTTTCTCT. Residues: CASRTISEAFS.

This clonotype was observed a few times. A much bigger clone sits one base away, suggesting this may be a read error. The chain links TRBV19 to TRBJ1-3, with a weak D call TRBD1 (5 bases). Trimming removed 5 bases at V and 0 bases at J, with 14 bases between. CDR1 is LNHDA and CDR2 is SQIVND in the germline V gene (reference sequence). This CDR3 has 16 residues. The CDR3 loop is CASSRDGGTSGNTIYF. In DNA form, the CDR3 reads TGTGCCAGTAGTCGCGACGGGGGAACCTCTGGAAACACCATATATTTT. The full variable domain, rest sourced from reference TRBV19 and TRBJ1-3, is DGGITQSPKYLFRKEGQNVTLSCEQNLNHDAMYWYRQDPGQGLRLIYYSQIVNDFQKGDIAEGYSVSREKKESFPLTVTSAQKNPTAFYLCASSRDGGTSGNTIYFGEGSWLTVV.

This clonotype has at least ten counts. The chain recombines TRBV20-1 with TRBJ2-4; 10 nucleotides line up with TRBD1. With V trimmed by 3 bases and J by 1 base, 15 bases remained unmatched. The CDR3 spans 19 residues. Germline CDR1 DFQATT, CDR2 SNEGSKA (reference sequence). The DNA for the CDR3 is TGCAGTGCTAGGTTGAGGACAGGGGGGTCGGGGTCCGCCAAAAACATTCAGTACTTC. It is translated as CSARLRTGGSGSAKNIQYF.

This clonotype was counted at least ten times. This chain connects TRBV27 to TRBJ2-1; TRBD2 matches 8 bases. V lost 5 bases to trimming and J lost 0 bases; unmatched junction nucleotides: 3. Germline V lookup: CDR1 MNHEY, CDR2 SMNVEV (reference sequence). The CDR3 is 15 residues long. CDR3 in DNA: TGTGCCAGCAGTAGCAGCGGGAGCTCCTACAATGAGCAGTTCTTC. It specifies CASSSSGSSYNEQFF.

Concerning this clonotype: A read error may explain this, as a much larger clone is one base away. The chain joins TRBV7-1 to TRBJ1-2; tentatively, D is TRBD1 (5 bases). TRBV7-1 is identified as an open reading frame with a role that is uncertain. Trimming pared 5 bases from V and 4 bases from J, leaving 23 bases between. The CDR3 spans 17 residues. CDR3: CASSGGYHEGKTYGYTF. For the CDR3, the DNA is TGTGCCAGCAGCGGGGGGTATCACGAGGGAAAGACCTATGGCTACACCTTC.